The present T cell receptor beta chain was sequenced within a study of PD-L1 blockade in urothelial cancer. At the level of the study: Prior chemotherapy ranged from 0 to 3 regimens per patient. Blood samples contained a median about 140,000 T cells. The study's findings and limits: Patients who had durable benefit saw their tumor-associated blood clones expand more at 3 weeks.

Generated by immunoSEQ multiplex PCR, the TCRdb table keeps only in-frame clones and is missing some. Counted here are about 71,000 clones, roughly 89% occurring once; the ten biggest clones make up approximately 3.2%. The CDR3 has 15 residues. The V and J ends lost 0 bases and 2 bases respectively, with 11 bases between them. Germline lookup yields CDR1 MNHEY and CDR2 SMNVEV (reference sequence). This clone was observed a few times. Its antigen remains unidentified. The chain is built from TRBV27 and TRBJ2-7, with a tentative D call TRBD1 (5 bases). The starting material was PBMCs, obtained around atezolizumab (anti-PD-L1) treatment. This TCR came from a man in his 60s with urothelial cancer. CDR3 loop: CASSLSATETYEQYF. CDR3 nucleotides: TGTGCCAGCAGTTTATCAGCGACAGAGACCTACGAGCAGTACTTC.